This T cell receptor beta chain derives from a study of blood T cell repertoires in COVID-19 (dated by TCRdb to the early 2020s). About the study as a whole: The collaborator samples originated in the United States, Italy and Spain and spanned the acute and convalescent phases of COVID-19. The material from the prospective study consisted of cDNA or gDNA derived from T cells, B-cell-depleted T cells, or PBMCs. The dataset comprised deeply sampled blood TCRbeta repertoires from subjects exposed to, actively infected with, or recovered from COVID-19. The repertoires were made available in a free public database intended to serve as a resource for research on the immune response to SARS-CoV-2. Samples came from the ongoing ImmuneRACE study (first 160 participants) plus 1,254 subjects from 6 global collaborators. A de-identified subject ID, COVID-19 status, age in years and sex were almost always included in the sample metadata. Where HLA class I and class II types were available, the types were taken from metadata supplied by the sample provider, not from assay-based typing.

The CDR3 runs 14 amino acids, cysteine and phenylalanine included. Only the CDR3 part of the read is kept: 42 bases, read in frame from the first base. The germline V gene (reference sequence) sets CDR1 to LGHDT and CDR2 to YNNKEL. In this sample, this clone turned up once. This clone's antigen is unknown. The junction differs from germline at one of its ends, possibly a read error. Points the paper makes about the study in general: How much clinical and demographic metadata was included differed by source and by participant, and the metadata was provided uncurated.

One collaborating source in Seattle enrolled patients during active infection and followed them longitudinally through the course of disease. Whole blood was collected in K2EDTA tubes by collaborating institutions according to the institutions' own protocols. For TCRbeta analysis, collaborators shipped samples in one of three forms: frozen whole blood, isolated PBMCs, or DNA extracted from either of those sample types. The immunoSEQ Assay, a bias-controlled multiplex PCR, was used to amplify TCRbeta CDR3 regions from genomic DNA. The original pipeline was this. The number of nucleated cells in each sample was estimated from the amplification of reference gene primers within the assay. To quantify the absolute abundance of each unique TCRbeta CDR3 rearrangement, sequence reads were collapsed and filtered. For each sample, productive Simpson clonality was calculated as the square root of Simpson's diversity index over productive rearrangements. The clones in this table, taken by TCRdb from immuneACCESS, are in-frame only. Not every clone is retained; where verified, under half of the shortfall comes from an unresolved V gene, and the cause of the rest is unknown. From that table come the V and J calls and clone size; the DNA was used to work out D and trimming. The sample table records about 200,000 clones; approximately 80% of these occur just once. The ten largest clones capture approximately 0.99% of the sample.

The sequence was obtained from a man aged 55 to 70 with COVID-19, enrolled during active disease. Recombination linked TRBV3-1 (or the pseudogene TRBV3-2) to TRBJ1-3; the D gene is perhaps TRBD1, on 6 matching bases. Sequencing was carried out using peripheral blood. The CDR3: CASSQDRGSARPDF. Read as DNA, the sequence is TGTGCCAGCAGCCAAGATAGGGGGTCAGCCAGGCCCGATTTT.